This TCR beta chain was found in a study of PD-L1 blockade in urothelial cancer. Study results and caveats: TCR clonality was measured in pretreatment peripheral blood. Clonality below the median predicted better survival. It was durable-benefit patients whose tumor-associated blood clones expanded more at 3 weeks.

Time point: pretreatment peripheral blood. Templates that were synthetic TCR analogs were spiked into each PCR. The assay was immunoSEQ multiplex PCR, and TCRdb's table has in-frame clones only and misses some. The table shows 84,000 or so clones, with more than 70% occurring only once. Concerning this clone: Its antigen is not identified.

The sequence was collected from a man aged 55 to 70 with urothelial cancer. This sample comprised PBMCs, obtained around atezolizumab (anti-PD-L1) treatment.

CDR3 protein: CASNIGANVLTF. In nucleotides, the CDR3 is TGTGCCAGTAACATTGGGGCCAACGTCCTGACTTTC. The chain couples TRBV9 to TRBJ2-6, with D unresolved. This CDR3 is built from 12 residues. Germline V gives CDR1 SGDLS, CDR2 YYNGEE. V shed 8 bases and J shed 3 bases, with 6 bases lying between them. Filled out from reference TRBV9 and TRBJ2-6, the complete variable domain reads DSGVTQTPKHLITATGQRVTLRCSPRSGDLSVYWYQQSLDQGLQFLIQYYNGEERAKGNILERFSAQQFPDLHSELNLSSLELGDSALYFCASNIGANVLTFGAGSRLTVL.